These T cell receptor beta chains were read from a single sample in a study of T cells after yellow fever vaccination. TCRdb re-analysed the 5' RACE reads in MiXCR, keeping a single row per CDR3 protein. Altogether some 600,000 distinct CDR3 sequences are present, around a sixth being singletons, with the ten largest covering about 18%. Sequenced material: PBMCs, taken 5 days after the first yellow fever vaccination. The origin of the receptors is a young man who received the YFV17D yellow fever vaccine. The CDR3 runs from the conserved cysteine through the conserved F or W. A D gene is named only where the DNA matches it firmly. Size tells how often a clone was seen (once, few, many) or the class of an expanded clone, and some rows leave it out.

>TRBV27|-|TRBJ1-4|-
TGTGCCAGCAGTCAATACTATAATGAAAAACTGTTTTTT
CASSQYYNEKLFF
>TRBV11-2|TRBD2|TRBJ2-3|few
TGTGCCAGCAGCCCCCGGACTAGCGGGGGCCTCACAGATACGCAGTATTTT
CASSPRTSGGLTDTQYF
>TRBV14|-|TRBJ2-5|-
TGTGCCAGCAGCCAAGCCGACAGGAGACGCCAGTACTTC
CASSQADRRRQYF
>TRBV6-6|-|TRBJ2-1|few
TGTGCCAGCAGTTACCTCGAGTACAATGAGCAGTTCTTC
CASSYLEYNEQFF
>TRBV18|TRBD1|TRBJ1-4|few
TGTGCCAGCTCACCCATGGGACAGTTCGACGAAAAACTGTTTTTT
CASSPMGQFDEKLFF
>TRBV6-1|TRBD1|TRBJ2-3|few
TGTGCCAGCACTAGGACAGGGGACGCAGATACGCAGTATTTT
CASTRTGDADTQYF
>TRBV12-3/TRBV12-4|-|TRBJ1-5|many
TGTGCCAGCAATTCCAATAATAACAGGGCGGGTCAGCCCCAGCATTTT
CASNSNNNRAGQPQHF
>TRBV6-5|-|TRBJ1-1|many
TGTGCCAGCAGTTGGACGAACCAGAACACTGAAGCTTTCTTT
CASSWTNQNTEAFF
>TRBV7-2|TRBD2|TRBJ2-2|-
TGTGCCAGCAGCCCTCTAGCGGGGTATACCGGGGAGCTGTTTTTT
CASSPLAGYTGELFF
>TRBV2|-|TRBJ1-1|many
TGTGCCAGCAGTGTACAGGGGAACACTGAAGCTTTCTTT
CASSVQGNTEAFF
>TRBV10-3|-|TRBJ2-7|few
TGTGCCATCGGGACCGAGGGCAGGGATATCTCCTACGAGCAGTACTTC
CAIGTEGRDISYEQYF
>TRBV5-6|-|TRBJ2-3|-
TGTGCCAGCAGCCACAGTCCGGGGAATATTGGAGATACGCAGTATTTT
CASSHSPGNIGDTQYF
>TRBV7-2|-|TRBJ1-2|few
TGTGCCAGCAGCTTCCGGGAAAACAGCTATGGCTACACCTTC
CASSFRENSYGYTF
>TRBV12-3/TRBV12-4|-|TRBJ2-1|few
TGTGCCAGCAGTTTAAGCAGTTTCTCCTACAATGAGCAGTTCTTC
CASSLSSFSYNEQFF
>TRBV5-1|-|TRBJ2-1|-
TGCGCCAGCAGCTTGGGGGGATTCTACAATGAGCAGTTCTTC
CASSLGGFYNEQFF
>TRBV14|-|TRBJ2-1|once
TGTGCCAGCAGGGCGGCGGGGGCCCGCTCCTACAATGAGCAGTTCTTC
CASRAAGARSYNEQFF
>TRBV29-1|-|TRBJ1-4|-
TGCAGCGCTGGGCAAGGGAGTGTGGCTAATGAAAAACTGTTTTTT
CSAGQGSVANEKLFF
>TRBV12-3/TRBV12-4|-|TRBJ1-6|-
TGTGCCAGCACCCCGGGAGGGAATAATTCACCCCTCCACTTT
CASTPGGNNSPLHF
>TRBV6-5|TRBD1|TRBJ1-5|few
TGTGCCAGCAGTTACGACAGGGGTCAGCCCCAGCATTTT
CASSYDRGQPQHF
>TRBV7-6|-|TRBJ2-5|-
TGTGCCAGCAGCCCCCTAGGTTGGGGGGCGGCGGAGACCCAGTACTTC
CASSPLGWGAAETQYF
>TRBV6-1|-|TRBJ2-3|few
TGTGCCAGCACCGGTTCTTTCTCCACAGATACGCAGTATTTT
CASTGSFSTDTQYF
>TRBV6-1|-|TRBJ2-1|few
TGTGCCAGCAGCCAACGTTCCGGGATCCCCTCTTCTAATGAGCAGTTCTTC
CASSQRSGIPSSNEQFF
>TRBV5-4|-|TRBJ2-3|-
TGTGCCAGCAGCCCCCTAGAGGCAGGTTCGCGAACAGATACGCAGTATTTT
CASSPLEAGSRTDTQYF
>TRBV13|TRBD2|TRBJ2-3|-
TGTGCCAGCGGGCTAGCGGGCGTCACAGATACGCAGTATTTT
CASGLAGVTDTQYF
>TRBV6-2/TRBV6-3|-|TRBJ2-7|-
TGTGCCAGCAGGAACGGGGGCGAGCAGTACTTC
CASRNGGEQYF
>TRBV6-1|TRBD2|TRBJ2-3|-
TGTGCCAGCAGTGAAGGTAGCGGGGGAGGGGCAGATACGCAGTATTTT
CASSEGSGGGADTQYF
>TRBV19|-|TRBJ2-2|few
TGTGCCAGTACCGATAGGAGGGGGAACACCGGGGAGCTGTTTTTT
CASTDRRGNTGELFF
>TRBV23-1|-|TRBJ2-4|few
TGCGCCAGCAGTCAATACCAACAGGGCAGGGGCAAAAACATTCAGTACTTC
CASSQYQQGRGKNIQYF
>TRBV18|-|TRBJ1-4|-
TGTGCCAGCTCACCAAGGGAAAAACTGCTTTTT
CASSPREKLLF